The 25 T cell receptor beta chains below all came from one sample that was sequenced in a study of monozygotic twins with inflammatory bowel disease. TCRdb reprocessed the 5' RACE reads; each CDR3 protein has one entry and no DNA is given. The data include fewer than 550,000 distinct CDR3 sequences; the top ten clones carry more than 2%. Sequenced sample: blood. The receptors originated from a human donor with ulcerative colitis or Crohn's disease, or a healthy co-twin of an affected twin (not recorded which).

The V gene is TRBV19, the J gene TRBJ1-1; TCRdb picks TRBD1, but there is no DNA to check that call. Germline V gene data show CDR1 as LNHDA and CDR2 as SQIVND (reference sequence). CDR3 length: 14 residues. The CDR3 reads CASSIGLGQSEAFF. The full variable domain, its missing parts supplied by reference TRBV19 and TRBJ1-1, is DGGITQSPKYLFRKEGQNVTLSCEQNLNHDAMYWYRQDPGQGLRLIYYSQIVNDFQKGDIAEGYSVSREKKESFPLTVTSAQKNPTAFYLCASSIGLGQSEAFFGQGTRLTVV.

V and J are TRBV12-3 or TRBV12-4 and TRBJ1-2. This CDR3 comprises 11 residues. The chain's CDR3 is CASSTAYGYTF.

The rearrangement links TRBV6-2 or TRBV6-3 to TRBJ2-1. Germline V gene data show CDR1 as MNHEY and CDR2 as SVGEGT. This CDR3 comprises 15 residues. The CDR3 here is CASRITGSSYNEQFF.

This chain joins TRBV12-3 or TRBV12-4 and TRBJ2-2; the D call of TRBD2 rests on TCRdb alone, since no DNA is present to check it. CDR3 length: 15 residues. This chain's CDR3 is CASSSRLAGAGELFF.

This sequence joins TRBV6-5 and TRBJ1-1; with no DNA, the TCRdb D assignment of TRBD1 cannot be verified. Germline V lookup: CDR1 MNHEY, CDR2 SVGAGI. The CDR3 covers 12 residues. CDR3 protein: CASRQGRTEAFF.

V and J are TRBV7-2 and TRBJ1-4; TCRdb returns TRBD1, unconfirmable since there is no DNA. CDR3 length: 13 residues. Germline V gene data show CDR1 as SGHTA and CDR2 as FQGNSA. The CDR3 sequence is CASKSGSYEKLFF.

This chain joins TRBV29-1 and TRBJ2-1; the TCRdb call, TRBD1, lacks DNA for checking. The CDR3 has 13 amino acids. CDR1 is SQVTM and CDR2 is ANQGSEA in the germline V gene. CDR3 sequence reads: CTAKEAGLYEQFF.

The chain is built from TRBV29-1 and TRBJ2-5; TCRdb returns TRBD1, unconfirmable since there is no DNA. The V gene's germline CDR1 is SQVTM and CDR2 ANQGSEA. The CDR3 contains 14 residues. CDR3 region: CSVTQGAGQETQYF.

The J gene is TRBJ2-1, the V gene TRBV7-2. CDR1 is SGHTA and CDR2 is FQGNSA in the germline V gene. The CDR3 runs 14 residues. CDR3 residues: CASSLDRADNEQFF.

The chain has TRBV13 and TRBJ2-1; TCRdb selects TRBD1, and the lack of DNA leaves this call unchecked. Germline CDR1 reads PRHDT; CDR2 reads FYEKMQ (reference sequence). The CDR3 is 18 amino acids. This CDR3 reads CASSLRLGTGNSYNEQFF.

The chain recombines TRBV7-2 with TRBJ1-1; TCRdb reports TRBD1, a call that lacks DNA to check it against. Germline CDR1 is SGHTA and CDR2 is FQGNSA. The CDR3 is 16 amino acids. The chain's CDR3 is CASSLGQGAMGTEAFF.

The chain uses TRBV27 and TRBJ2-1. CDR3 length equals 12 residues. The germline gives CDR1 MNHEY, CDR2 SMNVEV (reference sequence). CDR3 amino acids: CASSLTANEQFF.

The chain employs TRBV5-6 and TRBJ2-7; with no DNA, the TCRdb D assignment of TRBD2 cannot be verified. The germline CDR1 and CDR2 sequences are SGHDT and YYEEEE. The length of the CDR3 is 15 residues. This CDR3 is CASSEYSGALTVQYF.

The V and J genes are TRBV5-4 and TRBJ2-2; TCRdb lists TRBD1, though no DNA is available to test this call. Germline V lookup: CDR1 SGHNT, CDR2 YYREEE (reference sequence). CDR3 length: 15 amino acids. The CDR3 region is CASSWDGTGTGELFF.

The rearrangement links TRBV5-4 to TRBJ2-5; TCRdb reports TRBD1, a call that lacks DNA to check it against. Germline CDR1 reads SGHNT; CDR2 reads YYREEE (reference sequence). There are 14 residues in the CDR3. CDR3 protein: CASSIRRGGGSQYF.

The rearrangement uses TRBV7-2 and TRBJ2-5. The CDR3 is made up of 15 amino acids. Germline assignment: CDR1 SGHTA and CDR2 FQGNSA. The CDR3: CASSSHLLTQETQYF.

V is TRBV3-1 and J is TRBJ2-7; TCRdb names TRBD2, which stays unverified in the absence of DNA. CDR1 and CDR2 (germline): LGHDT, YNNKEL (reference sequence). The CDR3 extends over 14 amino acids. The CDR3 loop is CASSQGGSGYEQYF.

The chain recombines TRBV7-9 with TRBJ1-4. The CDR3 contains 16 residues. CDR1 is SEHNR, CDR2 FQNEAQ, per germline (reference sequence). CDR3 region: CASSLANRRRGEKLFF.

The chain joins TRBV15 to TRBJ2-2; TCRdb calls TRBD1, which cannot be checked without DNA. The CDR3 is 16 amino acids. CDR1 is LNHNV, CDR2 YYDKDF, per germline (reference sequence). The CDR3 spells CATRRRQGPNTGELFF.

The J gene is TRBJ2-2, the V gene TRBV4-3; the D gene TCRdb calls, TRBD2, cannot be checked with no DNA. Per germline, CDR1 LGHNA and CDR2 YSLEER. The CDR3 is 15 residues long. CDR3 protein: CASSQELAGSGELFF.

The chain is built from TRBV5-1 and TRBJ2-1. Germline V gene sequence: CDR1 SGHRS, CDR2 YFSETQ. The CDR3 is 14 amino acids. CDR3 residues: CASSLATDNNEQFF.

This chain links TRBV7-2 with TRBJ1-3; TCRdb's D gene call, TRBD1, goes unchecked for lack of DNA. Germline loops: CDR1 SGHTA, CDR2 FQGNSA. CDR3 length: 17 residues. CDR3 in amino acids: CASSPGNSVFSGNTIYF. Complete variable domain (other parts from reference TRBV7-2 and TRBJ1-3): GAGVSQSPSNKVTEKGKDVELRCDPISGHTALYWYRQSLGQGLEFLIYFQGNSAPDKSGLPSDRFSAERTGGSVSTLTIQRTQQEDSAVYLCASSPGNSVFSGNTIYFGEGSWLTVV.

This rearrangement joins TRBV18 to TRBJ2-7; with no DNA, the TCRdb D assignment of TRBD2 cannot be verified. The CDR3 loop spans 16 amino acids. Germline loops: CDR1 KGHSH, CDR2 LQKENI. CDR3 sequence reads: CASSPLWETTPYEQYF.

This chain's CDR3 is CASSLARGRADTQYF. The chain links TRBV5-6 to TRBJ2-3. The CDR3 is 15 amino acids. Per the germline V gene, CDR1 is SGHDT and CDR2 is YYEEEE.

V usage is TRBV20-1 and J usage is TRBJ1-6; TCRdb lists TRBD1, though no DNA is available to test this call. The CDR3 has 15 amino acids. The germline CDR1 and CDR2 sequences are DFQATT and SNEGSKA (reference sequence). CDR3 residues: CSALTGGSYNSPLHF.